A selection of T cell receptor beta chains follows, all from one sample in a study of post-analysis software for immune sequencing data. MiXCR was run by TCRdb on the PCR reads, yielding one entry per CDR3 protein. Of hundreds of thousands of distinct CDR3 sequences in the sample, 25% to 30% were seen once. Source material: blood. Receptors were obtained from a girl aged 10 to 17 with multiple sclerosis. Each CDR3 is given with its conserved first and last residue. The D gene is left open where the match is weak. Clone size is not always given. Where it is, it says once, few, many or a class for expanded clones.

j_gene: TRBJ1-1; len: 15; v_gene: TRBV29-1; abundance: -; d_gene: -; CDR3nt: TGCAGCGGCCGTGGGAGCCTTTCTTTTAGCACTGAAGCTTTCTTT; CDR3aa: CSGRGSLSFSTEAFF
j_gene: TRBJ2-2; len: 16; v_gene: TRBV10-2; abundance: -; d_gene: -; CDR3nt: TGCGCCAGCAGGAATAAGGCGGAAACCAACACCGGGGAGCTGTTTTTT; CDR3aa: CASRNKAETNTGELFF
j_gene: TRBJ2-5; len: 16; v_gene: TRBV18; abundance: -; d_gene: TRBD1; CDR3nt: TGTGCCAGCTCAGCCCGGGACAGGGGGGGTAGCGAGGAGCAGTACTTC; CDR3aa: CASSARDRGGSEEQYF
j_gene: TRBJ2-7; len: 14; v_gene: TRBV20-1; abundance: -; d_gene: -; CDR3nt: TGCAGTGCTAGAGCTAGCGCCTACTCCTACGAGCAGTACTTC; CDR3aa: CSARASAYSYEQYF
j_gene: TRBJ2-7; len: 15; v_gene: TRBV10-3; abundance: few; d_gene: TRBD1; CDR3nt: TGTACCACCCAAGGGGGCCAGGGGCGCGCCTACGAGCAGTACTTC; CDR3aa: CTTQGGQGRAYEQYF
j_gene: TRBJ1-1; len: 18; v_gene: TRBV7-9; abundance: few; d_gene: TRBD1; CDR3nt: TGTGCCAGCAGCTTAGTAGCCGGGACAGGGGGACGCGGCACTGAAGCTTTCTTT; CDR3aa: CASSLVAGTGGRGTEAFF
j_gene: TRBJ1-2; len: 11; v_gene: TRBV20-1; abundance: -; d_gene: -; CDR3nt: TGCAGTGCTAGGGGACCCTATGGCTACACCTTC; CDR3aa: CSARGPYGYTF
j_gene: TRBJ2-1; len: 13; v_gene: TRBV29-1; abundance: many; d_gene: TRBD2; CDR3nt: TGCAGCGTTGGGGGACTAGACTACAATGAGCAGTTCTTC; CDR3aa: CSVGGLDYNEQFF
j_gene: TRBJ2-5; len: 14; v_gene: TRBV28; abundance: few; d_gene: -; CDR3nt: TGTGCCAGCAGTTTAGACGCCCGGGGTGAGACCCAGTACTTC; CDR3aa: CASSLDARGETQYF
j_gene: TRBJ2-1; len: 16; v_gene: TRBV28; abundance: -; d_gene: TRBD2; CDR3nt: TGTGCCAGCAGCCCAATCGCACTAGCGGGAGTCAATGAGCAGTTCTTC; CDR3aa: CASSPIALAGVNEQFF